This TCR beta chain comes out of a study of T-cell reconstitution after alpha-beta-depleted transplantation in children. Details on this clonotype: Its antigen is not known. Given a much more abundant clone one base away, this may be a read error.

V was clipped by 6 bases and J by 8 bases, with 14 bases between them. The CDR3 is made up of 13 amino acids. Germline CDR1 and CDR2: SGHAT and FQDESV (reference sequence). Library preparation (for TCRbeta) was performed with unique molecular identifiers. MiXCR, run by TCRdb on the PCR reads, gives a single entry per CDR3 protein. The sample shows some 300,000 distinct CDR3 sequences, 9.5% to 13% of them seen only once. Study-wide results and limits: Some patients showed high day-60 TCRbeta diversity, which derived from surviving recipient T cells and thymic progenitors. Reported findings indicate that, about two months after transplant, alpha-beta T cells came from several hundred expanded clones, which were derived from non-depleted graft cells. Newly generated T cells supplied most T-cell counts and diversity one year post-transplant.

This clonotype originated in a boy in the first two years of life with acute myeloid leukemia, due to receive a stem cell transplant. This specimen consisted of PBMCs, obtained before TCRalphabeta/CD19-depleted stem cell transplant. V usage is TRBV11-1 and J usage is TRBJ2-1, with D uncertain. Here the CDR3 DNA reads TGTGCCAGCAGATCCGGGCTAGGCGATGAGCAGTTCTTC. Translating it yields CASRSGLGDEQFF.